Listed here are 20 T cell receptor beta chains from one sample, sequenced in a study of blood T cells in healthy people across ages. A J-beta primer mix and a sample-barcoded 5' primer were used in a second PCR of about 7 to 12 cycles. One entry per CDR3 protein, called by TCRdb with MiXCR from the 5' RACE reads. The sample includes around 1,700,000 distinct CDR3 sequences, roughly 30% of them seen just once. The sequenced sample consisted of blood. These receptors came from a woman in her 30s in good health.

This chain links TRBV2 with TRBJ1-5, with 7 bases fitting TRBD1. CDR3 size: 17 residues. Trimming at V came to 4 bases and at J to 0 bases, leaving 9 bases not matched to a gene. Germline CDR1 SNHLY, CDR2 FYNNEI. For the CDR3, the DNA is TGTGCCAGCAGTGGAGGGGGGACAGCCAATAGCAATCAGCCCCAGCATTTT. Amino acids: CASSGGGTANSNQPQHF.

V and J are TRBV20-1 and TRBJ2-3; 10 bases are shared with TRBD2. This CDR3 region has 15 residues. J was trimmed by 2 bases and V by 4 bases; bases with no gene match: 6. CDR1 is DFQATT and CDR2 is SNEGSKA in the germline V gene (reference sequence). CDR3 amino acids: CSAISGRRPTDTQYF. As DNA, the CDR3 is TGCAGTGCTATTAGCGGGAGGCGACCCACAGATACGCAGTATTTT.

This clonotype was counted between two and nine times. This chain joins TRBV19 and TRBJ2-7; 7 bases are shared with TRBD1. The CDR3 contains 15 residues. CDR1 is LNHDA and CDR2 is SQIVND in the germline V gene (reference sequence). The trim removed 3 bases at V and 0 bases at J, leaving 5 bases unmatched. The CDR3 sequence: CASSIATGTSYEQYF. The CDR3 DNA sequence: TGTGCCAGTAGTATCGCGACAGGGACCTCCTACGAGCAGTACTTC.

Comments on this clonotype: Since a much larger clone is just one base distant, this may be a read error. The CDR3 loop reads CASAGNEQYF. Written as DNA, the CDR3 is TGTGCCAGCGCGGGGAATGAGCAGTACTTC. The chain recombines TRBV6-1 with TRBJ2-1; D perhaps matches TRBD2 (6 bases). TRBJ2-7 explains the end of the DNA better; the J call may be wrong. The V gene's germline CDR1 is MNHNS and CDR2 SASEGT. This CDR3 is built from 10 residues.

The rearrangement joins TRBV29-1 to TRBJ2-3; possible D gene TRBD2, 6 bases. The germline V and J ends were trimmed by 3 bases and 0 bases, with 31 bases remaining between them. The CDR3 is made up of 21 amino acids. The V gene's germline CDR1 is SQVTM and CDR2 ANQGSEA. The CDR3 loop is CSVDFYPLDRSGYLSTDTQYF. CDR3 nucleotides: TGCAGCGTTGATTTCTACCCGCTCGACAGAAGCGGGTATCTCAGCACAGATACGCAGTATTTT.

In this sample, this clonotype turned up a few times. The CDR3 reads CASSLGLAAFQETQYF. DNA for the CDR3: TGTGCCAGCAGCCTGGGACTAGCGGCTTTCCAAGAGACCCAGTACTTC. The chain couples TRBV11-2 to TRBJ2-5; 11 nucleotides line up with TRBD2. This CDR3 spans 16 amino acids. Germline V gene lookup returns CDR1 SGHAT and CDR2 FQNNGV. V lost 5 bases to trimming and J lost 1 base; unmatched junction nucleotides: 6. Complete variable domain (other parts from reference TRBV11-2 and TRBJ2-5): EAGVAQSPRYKIIEKRQSVAFWCNPISGHATLYWYQQILGQGPKLLIQFQNNGVVDDSQLPKDRFSAERLKGVDSTLKIQPAKLEDSAVYLCASSLGLAAFQETQYFGPGTRLLVL.

This clonotype was recorded many times. The chain couples TRBV9 to TRBJ2-1; 9 bases match TRBD2. This CDR3 region has 18 residues. Germline trimming cut 4 bases from V and 7 bases from J; bases unmatched to any gene: 18. In germline, CDR1 is SGDLS, CDR2 YYNGEE. DNA for the CDR3: TGTGCCAGCAGCCCCCGACCGAGCGCGCGGGAGGGCCGTAATGAGCAGTTCTTC. Protein sequence: CASSPRPSAREGRNEQFF.

This clonotype came up many times. This chain links TRBV20-1 with TRBJ2-5; 8 nucleotides match TRBD2. The length of the CDR3 is 14 residues. V lost 5 bases, J lost 5 bases, and 10 bases stayed unmatched. Germline V gene data show CDR1 as DFQATT and CDR2 as SNEGSKA (reference sequence). The CDR3 DNA reads as TGCAGTGCTGACCCCGGGAGGGGGGCGGAGACCCAGTACTTC. Its protein product is CSADPGRGAETQYF.

The rearrangement links TRBV24-1 to TRBJ2-2; 7 bases match TRBD1. Looked up from germline, CDR1 is KGHDR and CDR2 is SFDVKD. CDR3 size: 14 residues. V was clipped by 3 bases and J by 4 bases; unmatched bases: 1. CDR3 DNA sequence: TGTGCCACCAGTGATGGACAGGCCACCGGGGAGCTGTTTTTT. It translates to CATSDGQATGELFF.

This clonotype was detected ten times or more. The chain has TRBV29-1 and TRBJ2-7, with TRBD2 matching 16 bases. The CDR3 length is 16 residues. The V gene end was trimmed by 6 bases and the J gene end by 6 bases; junction bases not matched to a gene: 11. Germline V gives CDR1 SQVTM, CDR2 ANQGSEA. Written as DNA, the CDR3 is TGCAGCGTGGTATCGCGGGGACTAGCGGGAGGGGTCGAGCAGTACTTC. It translates to CSVVSRGLAGGVEQYF.

This clonotype was picked up a small number of times. The V gene is TRBV12-3 or TRBV12-4, the J gene TRBJ1-1; tentative D call: TRBD1 (5 bases). V was trimmed by 6 bases and J by 3 bases, leaving 11 bases between them. The length of the CDR3 is 13 residues. The CDR3 DNA follows: TGTGCCAGCAGATGGGGGGTTTACACTGAAGCTTTCTTT. It specifies CASRWGVYTEAFF.

This chain joins TRBV20-1 and TRBJ2-1; 10 bases fit TRBD2. From germline, CDR1 is DFQATT and CDR2 SNEGSKA (reference sequence). The ends lost 3 bases at V and 0 bases at J; junction bases unmatched: 5. CDR3 length equals 16 residues. For the CDR3, the DNA is TGCAGTGCTAGGGTAGCGGGGGGCTTCTCCTACAATGAGCAGTTCTTC. It codes for CSARVAGGFSYNEQFF.

This clonotype was seen a handful of times. This rearrangement joins TRBV12-3 or TRBV12-4 to TRBJ2-1; perhaps TRBD2 as D (6 bases). Trimming took off 8 bases at V and 3 bases at J, with 11 bases between the two ends. The CDR3 runs 13 residues. The CDR3 is CASSGGRYNEQFF. CDR3 DNA sequence: TGTGCCAGCTCCGGGGGTCGCTACAATGAGCAGTTCTTC.

This clonotype was detected a few times. The chain combines TRBV19 with TRBJ2-7; D could derive from TRBD1 or TRBD2 (6 bases each). V lost 7 bases and J lost 1, with 17 bases in between. The CDR3 contains 15 residues. Per germline, CDR1 LNHDA and CDR2 SQIVND (reference sequence). The CDR3 loop is CASKPGGMGSYEQYF. The DNA for the CDR3 is TGTGCCAGTAAGCCCGGGGGCATGGGATCCTACGAGCAGTACTTC.

V is TRBV6-5 and J is TRBJ1-1, with D unresolved. CDR3 size: 10 residues. CDR1 and CDR2 (germline): MNHEY, SVGAGI. Trimming left V 8 bases short and J 10 bases short, with 11 bases between. The CDR3 DNA is TGTGCCAGCGGCAAAGGGCGAGCTTTCTTT. It yields the protein CASGKGRAFF.

This clonotype occurred many times. This sequence joins TRBV6-5 and TRBJ1-4; D remains ambiguous. In germline, CDR1 is MNHEY, CDR2 SVGAGI. The ends were cut back, 0 bases at V and 2 bases at J, with 7 bases in the middle. The CDR3 has 15 residues. CDR3 protein: CASSYSRVTNEKLFF. CDR3 DNA: TGTGCCAGCAGTTACTCCAGAGTGACTAATGAAAAACTGTTTTTT.

In this sample, this clonotype turned up many times. A read error may account for a junction end that differs from germline. This chain joins TRBV5-1 and TRBJ2-7; 7 nucleotides align to TRBD2. Germline V gene lookup returns CDR1 SGHRS and CDR2 YFSETQ. This CDR3 has 15 amino acids. CDR3 nucleotide sequence: TGTGCCAGCAGCTTAGAGGGAGGGCTCTCCTACGAGCAGTACTTC. It encodes CASSLEGGLSYEQYF. Supplemented by reference TRBV5-1 and TRBJ2-7, the full variable domain reads KAGVTQTPRYLIKTRGQQVTLSCSPISGHRSVSWYQQTPGQGLQFLFEYFSETQRNKGNFPGRFSGRQFSNSRSEMNVSTLELGDSALYLCASSLEGGLSYEQYFGPGTRLTVT.

This clonotype was found many times. This CDR3 reads CSSSWANNEQFF. The CDR3 bases are TGCAGCTCCAGTTGGGCGAACAATGAGCAGTTCTTC. The chain couples TRBV29-1 to TRBJ2-1, with unresolved D. From germline, CDR1 is SQVTM and CDR2 ANQGSEA. Trimming stripped 8 bases from V and 5 bases from J, with 13 bases between. The CDR3 length is 12 residues.

This clonotype was detected many times. This rearrangement joins TRBV7-2 to TRBJ2-5, with unresolved D. Germline assignment: CDR1 SGHTA and CDR2 FQGNSA. The CDR3 is made up of 14 amino acids. V lost 2 bases and J lost 3, with 10 bases in between. The DNA for the CDR3 is TGTGCCAGCAGCTTATCCTCAGTTAAAGAGACCCAGTACTTC. It codes for CASSLSSVKETQYF.

The chain has TRBV20-1 and TRBJ2-1; D is possibly TRBD1 (8 bases). The length of the CDR3 is 18 residues. The germline CDR1 and CDR2 sequences are DFQATT and SNEGSKA (reference sequence). Trimming stripped 6 bases from V and 9 bases from J, with 33 bases between. The CDR3 DNA reads TGCAGTGCCCCCTTGATGGGGACAGGAGGCACGAGGGGGGGTGAGCAGTTCTTC. Translated, it gives CSAPLMGTGGTRGGEQFF.